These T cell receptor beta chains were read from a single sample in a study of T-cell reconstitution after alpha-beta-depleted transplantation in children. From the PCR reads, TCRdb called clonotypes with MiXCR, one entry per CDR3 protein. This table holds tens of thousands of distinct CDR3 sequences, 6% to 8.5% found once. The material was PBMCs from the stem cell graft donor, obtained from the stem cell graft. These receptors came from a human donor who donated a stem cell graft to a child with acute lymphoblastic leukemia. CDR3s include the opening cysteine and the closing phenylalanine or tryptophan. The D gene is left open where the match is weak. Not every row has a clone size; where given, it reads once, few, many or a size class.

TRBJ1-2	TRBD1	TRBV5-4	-	CASSWGTVSYGYTF	TGTGCCAGCAGCTGGGGGACAGTTAGCTATGGCTACACCTTC
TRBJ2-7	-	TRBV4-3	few	CASSQHTGNREQYF	TGCGCCAGCAGCCAACATACAGGGAATCGGGAGCAGTACTTC
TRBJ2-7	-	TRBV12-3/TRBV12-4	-	CASSLGELGMGYEQYF	TGTGCCAGCAGTTTAGGAGAACTAGGGATGGGCTACGAGCAGTACTTC
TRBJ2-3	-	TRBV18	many	CASSPGDDTQYF	TGTGCCAGCTCACCAGGGGATGATACGCAGTATTTT
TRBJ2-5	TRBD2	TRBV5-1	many	CASSPGTSGFGRETQYF	TGCGCCAGCAGCCCTGGGACTAGCGGGTTCGGGAGAGAGACCCAGTACTTC
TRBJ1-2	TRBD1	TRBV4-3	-	CASSHRGNYGYTF	TGCGCCAGCAGCCACAGGGGGAACTATGGCTACACCTTC
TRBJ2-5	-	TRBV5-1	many	CASSLQGSETQYF	TGCGCCAGCAGCTTACAGGGATCGGAGACCCAGTACTTC
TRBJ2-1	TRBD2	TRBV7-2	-	CASSSLSGGAYNEQFF	TGTGCCAGCAGCTCCCTTAGCGGGGGGGCCTACAATGAGCAGTTCTTC
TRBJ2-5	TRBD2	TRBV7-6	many	CASSLPSGLVETQYF	TGTGCCAGCAGCTTACCTTCTGGACTAGTAGAGACCCAGTACTTC
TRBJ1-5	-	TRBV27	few	CASSLWRGQPQHF	TGTGCCAGCAGTTTATGGAGGGGCCAGCCCCAGCATTTT
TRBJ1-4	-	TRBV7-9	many	CASSLGGASEKLFF	TGTGCCAGCAGCTTAGGGGGGGCATCTGAAAAACTGTTTTTT
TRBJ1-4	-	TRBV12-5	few	CASGYTSTNEKLFF	TGTGCTAGTGGCTATACCTCAACTAATGAAAAACTGTTTTTT
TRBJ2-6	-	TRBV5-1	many	CASSLDGTAINSGANVLTF	TGCGCCAGCAGCTTGGACGGGACGGCTATTAACTCTGGGGCCAACGTCCTGACTTTC
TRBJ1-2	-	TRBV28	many	CASISGNRWGYTF	TGTGCCAGCATATCAGGGAATCGCTGGGGTTACACCTTC
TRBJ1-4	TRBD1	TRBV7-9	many	CASSLSEGATNEKLFF	TGTGCCAGCAGCCTGAGCGAGGGGGCGACTAATGAAAAACTGTTTTTT
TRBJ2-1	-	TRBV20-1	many	CSARAPTAVSSYNEQFF	TGCAGTGCTAGAGCTCCGACCGCGGTGAGCTCCTACAATGAGCAGTTCTTC
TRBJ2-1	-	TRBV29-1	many	CSAVGRGIGNEQFF	TGCAGCGCCGTAGGGCGGGGAATCGGCAATGAGCAGTTCTTC
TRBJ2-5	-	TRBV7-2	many	CASSLSATETQYF	TGTGCCAGCAGCTTATCGGCAACAGAGACCCAGTACTTC
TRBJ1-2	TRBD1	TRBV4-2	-	CASIHQQGIDYGYTF	TGTGCCAGCATCCACCAACAGGGGATTGACTATGGCTACACCTTC
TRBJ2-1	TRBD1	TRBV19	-	CASSTSDRVNEQFF	TGTGCCAGTAGTACCTCGGACAGGGTCAATGAGCAGTTCTTC
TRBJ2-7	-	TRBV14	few	CASSEPGRQALYEQYF	TGTGCCAGCAGCGAACCGGGACGACAGGCCCTCTACGAGCAGTACTTC
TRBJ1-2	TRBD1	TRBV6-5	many	CASSYDTGGPGYTF	TGTGCCAGCAGTTACGACACAGGGGGCCCTGGCTACACCTTC
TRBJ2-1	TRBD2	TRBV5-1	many	CASSLSGGRASGRKHDNEQFF	TGCGCCAGCAGCTTGTCCGGGGGTAGGGCTAGCGGGAGGAAACACGACAATGAGCAGTTCTTC
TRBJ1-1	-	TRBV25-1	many	CASSDSGGQAFF	TGTGCCAGCAGTGACTCGGGAGGGCAGGCTTTCTTT
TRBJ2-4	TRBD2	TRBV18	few	CASSPPASGLNIQYF	TGTGCCAGCTCACCACCGGCTAGCGGGCTGAACATTCAGTACTTC
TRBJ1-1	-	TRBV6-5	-	CASTSPTLGNTESFF	TGTGCCAGCACTTCCCCGACCTTAGGAAACACTGAATCTTTCTTT
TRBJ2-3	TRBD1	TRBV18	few	CASSPLGRTGSTDTQYF	TGTGCCAGCTCACCACTTGGGCGGACAGGGAGCACAGATACGCAGTATTTT
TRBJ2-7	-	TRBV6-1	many	CASSEFSYEQYF	TGTGCCAGCAGTGAATTCTCCTACGAGCAGTACTTC
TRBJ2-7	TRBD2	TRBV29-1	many	CSVEDEGTSGAYEQYF	TGCAGCGTTGAAGATGAGGGGACTAGCGGGGCGTACGAGCAGTACTTC
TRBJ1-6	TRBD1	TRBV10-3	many	CAISGQQGVGSPLHF	TGTGCCATCAGTGGCCAACAGGGGGTTGGTTCACCCCTCCACTTT
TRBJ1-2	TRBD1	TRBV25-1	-	CASSGLDMDRGGGYTF	TGTGCCAGCAGTGGTCTTGATATGGACAGGGGGGGTGGCTACACCTTC
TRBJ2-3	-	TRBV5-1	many	CASSLMGTDTQYF	TGCGCCAGCAGCTTAATGGGCACAGATACGCAGTATTTT
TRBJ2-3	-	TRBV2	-	CASSDLSGPSTDTQYF	TGTGCCAGCAGTGACCTAAGCGGGCCTAGCACAGATACGCAGTATTTT
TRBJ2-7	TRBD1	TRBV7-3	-	CASARQGEDEQYF	TGTGCCAGCGCGCGACAGGGGGAAGACGAGCAGTACTTC
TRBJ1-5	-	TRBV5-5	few	CASSLGMQGHQPQHF	TGTGCCAGCAGCTTGGGGATGCAGGGGCATCAGCCCCAGCATTTT
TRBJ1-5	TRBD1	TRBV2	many	CASSTRSGTGPGQPQHF	TGTGCCAGCAGTACTAGAAGCGGGACAGGGCCGGGGCAGCCCCAGCATTTT
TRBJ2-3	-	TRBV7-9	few	CASSQRLADTQYF	TGTGCCAGCAGCCAACGACTAGCAGATACGCAGTATTTT
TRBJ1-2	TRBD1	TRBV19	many	CASKPGQGFNYGYTF	TGTGCCAGTAAACCGGGACAGGGCTTTAACTATGGCTACACCTTC
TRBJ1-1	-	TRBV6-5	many	CASSYGQGNTEAFF	TGTGCCAGCAGTTACGGTCAGGGGAACACTGAAGCTTTCTTT
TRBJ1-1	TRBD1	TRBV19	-	CASSYGQGVRSTEAFF	TGTGCCAGTAGCTACGGACAGGGAGTTCGGAGCACTGAAGCTTTCTTT
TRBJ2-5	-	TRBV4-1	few	CASSQGTVRLQETQYF	TGCGCCAGCAGCCAAGGGACTGTGAGACTTCAAGAGACCCAGTACTTC
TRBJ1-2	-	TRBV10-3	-	CAISESRAGEGYTF	TGTGCCATCAGTGAGTCTAGGGCAGGGGAAGGCTACACCTTC
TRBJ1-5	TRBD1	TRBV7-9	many	CASSNRDREGADQPQHF	TGTGCCAGCAGCAACCGGGACAGGGAAGGGGCCGATCAGCCCCAGCATTTT
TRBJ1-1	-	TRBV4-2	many	CASSQDPQPNTEAFF	TGTGCCAGCAGCCAAGATCCCCAGCCGAACACTGAAGCTTTCTTT
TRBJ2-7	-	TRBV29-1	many	CSAGGGQTGKGYEQYF	TGCAGCGCCGGGGGGGGGCAGACAGGGAAAGGGTACGAGCAGTACTTC
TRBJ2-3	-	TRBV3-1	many	CASSQGIGTDTQYF	TGTGCCAGCAGCCAAGGCATCGGCACAGATACGCAGTATTTT
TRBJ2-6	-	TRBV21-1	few	CASSKGGLGWGANVLTF	TGTGCCAGCAGCAAAGGGGGTCTAGGGTGGGGGGCCAACGTCCTGACTTTC
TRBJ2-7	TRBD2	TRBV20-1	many	CSAPGTTHTYEQYF	TGCAGTGCGCCCGGGACTACGCATACCTACGAGCAGTACTTC
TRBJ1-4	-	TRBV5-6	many	CASSRGGGLAEKLFF	TGTGCCAGCAGTCGCGGGGGGGGATTGGCTGAAAAACTGTTTTTT
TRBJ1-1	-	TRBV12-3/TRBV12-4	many	CASSARGAVNTEAFF	TGTGCCAGCAGTGCCCGGGGGGCGGTGAACACTGAAGCTTTCTTT
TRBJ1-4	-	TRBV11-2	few	CASSLDGGYGKLFF	TGTGCCAGCAGCTTAGATGGGGGGTACGGAAAACTGTTTTTT
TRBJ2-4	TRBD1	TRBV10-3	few	CASGTGVGNIQYF	TGTGCCAGTGGGACAGGGGTCGGGAACATTCAGTACTTC
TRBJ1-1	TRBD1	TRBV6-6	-	CASSSGQGAKNTEAFF	TGTGCCAGCAGTTCCGGACAGGGGGCTAAGAACACTGAAGCTTTCTTT
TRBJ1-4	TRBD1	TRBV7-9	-	CASSGPDRGPEKLFF	TGTGCCAGCAGCGGGCCGGACAGGGGGCCTGAAAAACTGTTTTTT